This T cell receptor (beta chain) was obtained from a study of regulatory T cells in long-lasting Graves disease. Both iRepertoire HTBI primers and Arm-PCR of CDR3 regions were used to build the TCR beta libraries. TCRdb re-called the multiplex PCR reads with MiXCR, one entry per CDR3 protein. The profile shows 540,000 or so distinct CDR3 sequences, approximately 13% of them singletons. This CDR3 contains 13 residues. Germline CDR1 GTSNPN, CDR2 SVGIG (reference sequence). The V end was cut by 3 bases, the J end by 5 bases, with 13 bases between. The table lists this clonotype with many counts. As for time point: newly diagnosed GD, antithyroid drugs for less than 3 months. PBMCs were the source of the RNA used for TCR sequencing. Blood from the periphery, approximately 8.6 milliliters in all, was drawn into EDTA tubes. The same sample was also studied in work on T cells in Graves' hyperthyroidism and ophthalmopathy. That study adds: Most clonotypes that expanded in the thyroid above 0.001 also showed up in blood.

The specimen comprised peripheral blood mononuclear cells (PBMCs), sampled at new diagnosis, from a patient treated with antithyroid drugs. The TCR sequence derives from a man under 40 with Graves disease. This chain connects TRBV30 to TRBJ2-5, with D perhaps assigned TRBD1 or TRBD2 (5 bases each). This chain's CDR3 is CAWRYRGTETQYF. The CDR3 region has the DNA TGTGCCTGGAGGTATCGGGGCACGGAGACCCAGTACTTC.